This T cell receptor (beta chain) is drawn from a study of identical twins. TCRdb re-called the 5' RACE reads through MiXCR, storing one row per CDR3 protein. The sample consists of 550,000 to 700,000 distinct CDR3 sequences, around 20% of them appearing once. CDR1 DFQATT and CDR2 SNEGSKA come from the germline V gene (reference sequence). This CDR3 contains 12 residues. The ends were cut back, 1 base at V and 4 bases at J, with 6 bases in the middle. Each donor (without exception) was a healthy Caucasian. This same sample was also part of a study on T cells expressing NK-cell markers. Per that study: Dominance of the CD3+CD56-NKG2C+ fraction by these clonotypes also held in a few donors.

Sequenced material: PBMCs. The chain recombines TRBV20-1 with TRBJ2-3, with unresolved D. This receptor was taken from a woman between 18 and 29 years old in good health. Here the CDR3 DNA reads TGCAGTGCTAGAGCCCTCCCAGATACGCAGTATTTT. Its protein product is CSARALPDTQYF.